These 29 T cell receptor beta chains were sequenced from one sample in a study of CXCR3-negative and CXCR3-positive naive CD8 T cells. TRB cDNA was prepared as libraries by UMI-labeled 5' RACE. TCRdb processed the 5' RACE reads again and assigns one entry to each CDR3 protein, with no DNA. Seen in this sample are some 150,000 distinct CDR3 sequences; the ten most common clones hold about 0.28%. Their target antigens are unknown. Study conclusions and caveats: Researchers report that CXCR3-positive naive cells carry more hydrophobic TRB CDR3s than CXCR3-negative naive cells.

Source material: naive CXCR3+ CD8+ T cells from blood. Subset described: CD45RO-CCR7+CD27+CD95- naive CD8+ T cells expressing CXCR3 (TNR3+). All receptors come from a human donor in good health. Some clones in this sample may be carry-over from other donors' samples.

The CDR3 protein is CASSLDRLQELTQYF. The rearrangement uses TRBV5-1 and TRBJ2-5. The length of the CDR3 is 15 residues. Germline CDR1 reads SGHRS; CDR2 reads YFSETQ.

The genes are TRBV21-1 and TRBJ2-7; TCRdb's D call of TRBD1 is untestable without DNA. TRBV21-1 is marked as a pseudogene. The CDR3 is made up of 15 amino acids. This chain's CDR3 is CASGTPSASSGEQYF.

The V call is TRBV6-2 or TRBV6-3, the J call TRBJ2-5; TCRdb calls TRBD1, which cannot be checked without DNA. Germline V lookup: CDR1 MNHEY, CDR2 SVGEGT. CDR3 length: 15 residues. The CDR3 protein is CASSYPGVETETQYF.

The chain uses TRBV6-5 and TRBJ2-7; the D call from TCRdb, TRBD1, cannot be confirmed without DNA. From germline, CDR1 is MNHEY and CDR2 SVGAGI. The CDR3 covers 13 residues. CDR3 amino acids: CASRAPSSYKQYF.

The chain employs TRBV13 and TRBJ2-2. The CDR3 has 12 amino acids. The germline V gene has CDR1 PRHDT and CDR2 FYEKMQ (reference sequence). The CDR3 loop reads CASSFRVGELFF.

The chain carries TRBV27 and TRBJ1-5; TCRdb proposes TRBD1, but this gene call is untestable without DNA. The germline gives CDR1 MNHEY, CDR2 SMNVEV (reference sequence). This CDR3 has 16 residues. CDR3 sequence reads: CASSLYSQGPKQPQHF.

The chain uses TRBV12-3 or TRBV12-4 and TRBJ2-5. The CDR3 loop spans 13 amino acids. The CDR3 spells CASSQNSWETQYF.

This chain joins TRBV5-1 and TRBJ2-1; TCRdb returns TRBD1, unconfirmable since there is no DNA. Germline V lookup: CDR1 SGHRS, CDR2 YFSETQ. The length of the CDR3 is 16 residues. Here the CDR3 reads CASSLAETGVLDEQFF.

The rearrangement joins TRBV5-1 to TRBJ2-1; TCRdb calls TRBD2, which cannot be checked without DNA. Germline-derived CDR1 and CDR2 are SGHRS and YFSETQ. The CDR3 totals 16 residues. The CDR3: CASSFTGLAGMNEQFF.

The J gene is TRBJ2-3, the V gene TRBV6-1. CDR3 length: 11 amino acids. The germline V gene encodes CDR1 MNHNS and CDR2 SASEGT. The CDR3 region is CASSLGGTQYF.

The V gene is TRBV5-1, the J gene TRBJ1-1. This CDR3 spans 11 amino acids. Germline CDR1 and CDR2: SGHRS and YFSETQ. The chain's CDR3 is CASWEEGKAFF.

The chain has TRBV6-6 and TRBJ2-3; TCRdb gives TRBD2 as the D gene, but with no DNA this cannot be confirmed. The CDR3 totals 13 residues. Looked up from germline, CDR1 is MNHNY and CDR2 is SVGAGI (reference sequence). This chain's CDR3 is CATACAAGDTQYF.

The chain couples TRBV7-8 to TRBJ2-7; the TCRdb D gene call, TRBD1, has no DNA to confirm it. CDR3 length: 13 amino acids. Looked up from germline, CDR1 is SGHVS and CDR2 is FQNEAQ. This chain's CDR3 is CASSFRGAYEQYF.

V is TRBV6-1 and J is TRBJ2-3; there is no DNA to check the TCRdb D call of TRBD1. The CDR3 covers 15 residues. Germline V CDR1 and CDR2: MNHNS, SASEGT. CDR3 sequence: CASSQGGRQLDTQYF.

The chain is built from TRBV14 and TRBJ2-1; the D call from TCRdb, TRBD1, cannot be confirmed without DNA. The V gene's germline CDR1 is SGHDN and CDR2 FVKESK. This CDR3 has 18 residues. CDR3 region: CASSQVTGFTWYDNEQFF. The whole variable domain, remainder taken from reference TRBV14 and TRBJ2-1, is EAGVTQFPSHSVIEKGQTVTLRCDPISGHDNLYWYRRVMGKEIKFLLHFVKESKQDESGMPNNRFLAERTGGTYSTLKVQPAELEDSGVYFCASSQVTGFTWYDNEQFFGPGTRLTVL.

The gene calls are TRBV12-3 or TRBV12-4 and TRBJ2-2. CDR3 size: 16 residues. The CDR3 sequence: CASSLERVSDPGELFF.

The chain couples TRBV25-1 to TRBJ2-7; without DNA, the TCRdb call of TRBD1 cannot be checked. Germline V gene sequence: CDR1 MGHDK, CDR2 SYGVNS. There are 14 residues in the CDR3. The CDR3 sequence is CASSEGTGFYEQYF.

The chain recombines TRBV28 with TRBJ2-1; TCRdb's D gene call, TRBD1, goes unchecked for lack of DNA. This CDR3 is built from 15 residues. Germline V lookup: CDR1 MDHEN, CDR2 SYDVKM. This chain's CDR3 is CASSLRDRGENEQFF.

The chain links TRBV6-2 or TRBV6-3 to TRBJ2-5; checking the TCRdb D call of TRBD2 is not possible without DNA. Germline lookup yields CDR1 MNHEY and CDR2 SVGEGT. The CDR3 totals 17 residues. CDR3 sequence: CASSSPGLAGPQETQYF.

The chain couples TRBV2 to TRBJ2-5; TCRdb gives TRBD1 as the D gene, but with no DNA this cannot be confirmed. Germline lookup yields CDR1 SNHLY and CDR2 FYNNEI. The CDR3 covers 14 residues. This CDR3 is CASSDGGVQETQYF. Full variable domain (missing parts from reference TRBV2 and TRBJ2-5): EPEVTQTPSHQVTQMGQEVILRCVPISNHLYFYWYRQILGQKVEFLVSFYNNEISEKSEIFDDQFSVERPDGSNFTLKIRSTKLEDSAMYFCASSDGGVQETQYFGPGTRLLVL.

The chain employs TRBV27 and TRBJ2-1; no DNA is available, so the TRBD1 call from TCRdb remains unchecked. There are 12 residues in the CDR3. Germline V lookup: CDR1 MNHEY, CDR2 SMNVEV (reference sequence). CDR3 region: CASRTGWNEQFF.

V is TRBV6-5 and J is TRBJ2-1; absent DNA, TCRdb's TRBD2 call cannot be checked. The CDR3 is made up of 16 amino acids. Germline V CDR1 and CDR2: MNHEY, SVGAGI. CDR3 sequence: CASRPSPSGGYNEQFF.

This chain links TRBV13 with TRBJ1-1. Germline CDR1 and CDR2: PRHDT and FYEKMQ (reference sequence). This CDR3 region has 15 residues. CDR3 sequence reads: CASSLGGSLNTEAFF. Variable domain in full (rest from reference TRBV13 and TRBJ1-1): AAGVIQSPRHLIKEKRETATLKCYPIPRHDTVYWYQQGPGQDPQFLISFYEKMQSDKGSIPDRFSAQQFSDYHSELNMSSLELGDSALYFCASSLGGSLNTEAFFGQGTRLTVV.

The V call is TRBV6-6, the J call TRBJ2-7; no DNA is available, so the TRBD2 call from TCRdb remains unchecked. Germline CDR1 reads MNHNY; CDR2 reads SVGAGI (reference sequence). CDR3 length equals 13 residues. The CDR3 is CASSLQSGFEQYF.

The chain joins TRBV20-1 to TRBJ2-1; the TCRdb D gene call, TRBD1, has no DNA to confirm it. CDR3 length: 16 residues. CDR1 and CDR2 from the germline V gene are DFQATT and SNEGSKA (reference sequence). The CDR3 here is CSARDRGATYYNVQFF.

This sequence joins TRBV7-9 and TRBJ1-4. Per germline, CDR1 SEHNR and CDR2 FQNEAQ (reference sequence). This CDR3 has 17 amino acids. The CDR3: CASSSPPEAGRQEKLFF.

The J gene is TRBJ2-2, the V gene TRBV29-1; there is no DNA to check the TCRdb D call of TRBD1. The CDR3 is 13 residues long. Looked up from germline, CDR1 is SQVTM and CDR2 is ANQGSEA. The CDR3 protein is CSGGTPNTGELFF.

The CDR3 spells CASTAWTGPAFF. This chain connects TRBV7-9 to TRBJ1-1; TCRdb calls TRBD1, which cannot be checked without DNA. CDR3 length: 12 amino acids. Germline V lookup: CDR1 SEHNR, CDR2 FQNEAQ (reference sequence).

The chain combines TRBV6-5 with TRBJ1-1. Germline-derived CDR1 and CDR2 are MNHEY and SVGAGI. The CDR3 length is 14 residues. CDR3 loop: CASSHSGLSTEAFF.